These T cell receptor beta chains were read from a single sample in a study of blood T cell repertoires in COVID-19. The repertoire was sequenced with immunoSEQ multiplex PCR; TCRdb's copy has only in-frame clones and lacks some. The profile shows under 120,000 clones, more than 60% of them singletons. Material for sequencing was peripheral blood. All receptors derive from a man between 65 and 80 years old with active or convalescent COVID-19. The CDR3 runs from the conserved cysteine through the conserved F or W. A D gene is named only where the DNA matches it firmly. Clone size is given for some rows only: seen once, a few or many times, or a class if the clone is expanded.

V	size	D	J	CDR3	DNA
TRBV7-2	.	.	TRBJ1-1	CASSLAGRVGTEAFF	TGTGCCAGCAGCTTAGCGGGCAGGGTAGGGACTGAAGCTTTCTTT
TRBV10-1	.	.	TRBJ2-3	CASSESTGSGTDTQYF	TGCGCCAGCAGTGAGTCGACCGGGAGTGGCACAGATACGCAGTATTTT
TRBV3-1/TRBV3-2	once	TRBD2	TRBJ2-5	CASSHFSGGVQETQYF	TGTGCCAGCAGCCACTTTAGCGGGGGGGTTCAAGAGACCCAGTACTTC
TRBV5-1	.	TRBD1	TRBJ2-5	CASSQAGQGRETQYF	TGCGCCAGCAGCCAGGCGGGACAGGGTAGGGAGACCCAGTACTTC
TRBV4-2	.	.	TRBJ1-4	CASSQEGGATNEKLFF	TGTGCCAGCAGCCAAGAAGGCGGTGCAACTAATGAAAAACTGTTTTTT
TRBV5-1	few	TRBD1	TRBJ1-2	CASSQTGQVNYGYTF	TGCGCCAGCAGCCAGACCGGACAGGTCAACTATGGCTACACCTTC
TRBV7-2	.	.	TRBJ2-7	CASGQGWIYEQYF	TGTGCCAGCGGGCAGGGTTGGATCTACGAGCAGTACTTC
TRBV11-2	few	.	TRBJ2-2	CASSQERALTGELFF	TGTGCCAGCAGCCAGGAGCGGGCCCTCACCGGGGAGCTGTTTTTT
TRBV6-2/TRBV6-3	.	.	TRBJ2-7	CASSNFNYEQYF	TGTGCCAGCAGCAACTTTAACTACGAGCAGTACTTC
TRBV19	.	.	TRBJ1-5	CASSITDYSNQPQHF	TGTGCCAGTAGTATAACAGATTATAGCAATCAGCCCCAGCATTTT
TRBV5-4	.	.	TRBJ1-1	CASSLRGLSTEAFF	TGTGCCAGCAGCTTAAGGGGATTGAGCACTGAAGCTTTCTTT
TRBV2	.	.	TRBJ1-2	CASSSGLGYTF	TGTGCCAGCAGTTCAGGGCTCGGCTACACCTTC
TRBV11-2	.	TRBD1	TRBJ2-1	CASSLRGTGGTNEQFF	TGTGCCAGCAGCCTTAGAGGGACAGGTGGGACGAATGAGCAGTTCTTC
TRBV28	few	.	TRBJ2-7	CASSLVSSNYEQYF	TGTGCCAGCAGTTTAGTGAGCTCTAATTACGAGCAGTACTTC
TRBV4-1	.	TRBD1	TRBJ1-4	CASSQGDREVEKLFF	TGCGCCAGCAGCCAAGGGGACAGGGAGGTTGAAAAACTGTTTTTT
TRBV2	.	TRBD1	TRBJ1-1	CASSPYKGAGTEAFF	TGTGCCAGCAGTCCCTACAAGGGGGCGGGCACTGAAGCTTTCTTT
TRBV7-9	.	.	TRBJ1-2	CASSPTTGYGYTF	TGTGCCAGCAGCCCAACGACAGGTTATGGCTACACCTTC
TRBV4-1	.	.	TRBJ1-3	CASSQDSWGGASGNTIYF	TGCGCCAGCAGCCAAGATTCTTGGGGGGGCGCTTCTGGAAACACCATATATTTT
TRBV3-1/TRBV3-2	.	TRBD2	TRBJ2-2	CASSPGLAGATGELFF	TGTGCCAGCAGCCCGGGACTAGCGGGAGCCACCGGGGAGCTGTTTTTT
TRBV3-1/TRBV3-2	.	TRBD1	TRBJ1-2	CASSQGDRSYGYTF	TGTGCCAGCAGCCAAGGGGACAGATCCTATGGCTACACCTTC
TRBV5-1	.	TRBD1	TRBJ1-2	CASSLTGGPYGYTF	TGCGCCAGCAGCTTAACAGGGGGTCCCTATGGCTACACCTTC
TRBV5-4	.	.	TRBJ1-2	CASSPQEVNYGYTF	TGTGCCAGCAGCCCCCAGGAAGTGAACTATGGCTACACCTTC
TRBV28	.	TRBD1	TRBJ1-2	CASTSGDRGSYGYTF	TGTGCCAGTACCTCTGGGGACAGGGGGTCCTATGGCTACACCTTC
TRBV5-1	.	.	TRBJ1-4	CASSLVSAGEKLFF	TGCGCCAGCAGCTTGGTTTCAGCAGGAGAAAAACTGTTTTTT
TRBV3-1/TRBV3-2	.	TRBD1	TRBJ1-6	CASSLGQGASPLHF	TGTGCCAGCAGCCTTGGACAGGGGGCTTCACCCCTCCACTTT
TRBV3-1/TRBV3-2	.	TRBD2	TRBJ2-7	CASSRGGGDEQYF	TGTGCCAGCAGCCGTGGGGGAGGGGACGAGCAGTACTTC
TRBV7-9	once	.	TRBJ2-1	CASSPDASSYNEQFF	TGTGCCAGCAGCCCCGATGCTAGCTCCTACAATGAGCAGTTCTTC
TRBV19	.	TRBD1	TRBJ2-5	CASSIAGQGVGETQYF	TGTGCCAGTAGTATAGCGGGACAGGGGGTTGGAGAGACCCAGTACTTC
TRBV2	.	.	TRBJ1-5	CASSEWLGNQPQHF	TGTGCCAGCAGTGAATGGTTAGGCAATCAGCCCCAGCATTTT
TRBV3-1/TRBV3-2	.	TRBD2	TRBJ2-1	CASSQDGGGYNEQFF	TGTGCCAGCAGCCAAGATGGCGGGGGCTACAATGAGCAGTTCTTC
TRBV7-9	.	.	TRBJ1-5	CASSSDRTYQPQHF	TGTGCCAGCAGCAGTGACAGGACATATCAGCCCCAGCATTTT
TRBV6-4	.	.	TRBJ1-6	CASSPRGANSPLHF	TGTGCCAGCAGTCCCAGGGGCGCGAATTCACCCCTCCACTTT
TRBV4-2	.	TRBD2	TRBJ2-7	CASSQGGGSTYEQYF	TGTGCCAGCAGCCAAGGCGGGGGGTCCACCTACGAGCAGTACTTC
TRBV7-9	few	.	TRBJ1-3	CASSPDSFSGNTIYF	TGTGCCAGCAGCCCGGACAGCTTCTCTGGAAACACCATATATTTT
TRBV11-1	.	.	TRBJ2-7	CASSLDGSYEQYF	TGTGCCAGCAGCTTAGACGGCTCCTACGAGCAGTACTTC
TRBV2	.	.	TRBJ1-5	CASSEARGQPQHF	TGTGCCAGCAGTGAAGCGCGGGGGCAGCCCCAGCATTTT
TRBV19	.	.	TRBJ2-1	CASSISERRLSNEQFF	TGTGCCAGTAGTATATCAGAACGGAGGCTCTCCAATGAGCAGTTCTTC
TRBV7-8	.	.	TRBJ2-7	CASSLGRGRGYEQYF	TGTGCCAGCAGCTTAGGTAGGGGAAGGGGCTACGAGCAGTACTTC
TRBV11-2	.	.	TRBJ2-7	CASSRQGHEQYF	TGTGCCAGCAGTCGTCAGGGGCACGAGCAGTACTTC
TRBV7-9	.	TRBD2	TRBJ2-7	CASSLASSGYEQYF	TGTGCCAGCAGCTTAGCGTCTAGCGGATACGAGCAGTACTTC
TRBV7-2	.	.	TRBJ2-7	CASSPGVGRDEQYF	TGTGCCAGCAGCCCAGGAGTTGGCAGGGACGAGCAGTACTTC